This entry describes one T cell receptor beta chain. The record originates from a study of T cells after yellow fever vaccination. TCRdb analysed the 5' RACE reads with MiXCR anew, one entry per CDR3 protein. The sample holds about 550,000 distinct CDR3 sequences, 19% seen once. The sequencing here drew on PBMCs, taken 15 days after the yellow fever booster vaccination. This TCR was recovered from a man aged 25 to 40 who received the YFV17D yellow fever vaccine.

The CDR3 bases are TGTGCCAGCAGCTTAGATCAGCTAAGGGAGCAGTACTTC. Translated, it gives CASSLDQLREQYF. V gene TRBV11-2 combines with J gene TRBJ2-7, with D unclear. V shed 0 bases and J shed 7 bases, with 10 bases lying between them. This CDR3 spans 13 amino acids. Germline CDR1 and CDR2: SGHAT and FQNNGV. The full variable domain, rest sourced from reference TRBV11-2 and TRBJ2-7, is EAGVAQSPRYKIIEKRQSVAFWCNPISGHATLYWYQQILGQGPKLLIQFQNNGVVDDSQLPKDRFSAERLKGVDSTLKIQPAKLEDSAVYLCASSLDQLREQYFGPGTRLTVT.